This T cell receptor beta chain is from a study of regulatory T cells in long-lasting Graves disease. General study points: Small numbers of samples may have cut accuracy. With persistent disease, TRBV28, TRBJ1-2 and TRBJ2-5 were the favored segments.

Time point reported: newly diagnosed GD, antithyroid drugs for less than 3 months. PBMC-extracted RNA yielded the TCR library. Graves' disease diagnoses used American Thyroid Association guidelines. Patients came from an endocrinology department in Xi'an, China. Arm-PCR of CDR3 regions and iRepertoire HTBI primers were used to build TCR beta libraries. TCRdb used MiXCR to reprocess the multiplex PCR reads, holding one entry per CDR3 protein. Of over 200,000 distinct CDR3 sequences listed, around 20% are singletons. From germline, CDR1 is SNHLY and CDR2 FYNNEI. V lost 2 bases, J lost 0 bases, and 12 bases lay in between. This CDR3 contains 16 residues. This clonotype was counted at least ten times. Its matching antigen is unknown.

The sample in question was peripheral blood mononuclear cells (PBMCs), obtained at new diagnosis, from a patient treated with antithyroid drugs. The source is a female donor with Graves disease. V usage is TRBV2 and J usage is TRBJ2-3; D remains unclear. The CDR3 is CASSENSPLSTDTQYF. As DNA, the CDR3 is TGTGCCAGCAGTGAAAACAGCCCCTTGAGCACAGATACGCAGTATTTT. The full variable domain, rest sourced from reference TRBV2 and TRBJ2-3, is EPEVTQTPSHQVTQMGQEVILRCVPISNHLYFYWYRQILGQKVEFLVSFYNNEISEKSEIFDDQFSVERPDGSNFTLKIRSTKLEDSAMYFCASSENSPLSTDTQYFGPGTRLTVL.